One and the same sample provided the 32 T cell receptor beta chains below, sequenced in a study of early T cells in non-severe SARS-CoV-2 infection. MiXCR, applied by TCRdb to the 5' RACE reads, yields one record per CDR3 protein. This sample has about 26,000 distinct CDR3 sequences, with roughly 4.3% found just once. The sequencing input was whole blood. The receptors here all came from an adult who was a healthcare worker with PCR-confirmed SARS-CoV-2 infection or an uninfected control (not recorded which).

This clonotype was seen ten or more times. The V gene is TRBV6-2 or TRBV6-3, the J gene TRBJ2-5; no clear D gene. The germline gives CDR1 MNHEY, CDR2 SVGEGT. The CDR3 has 13 amino acids. The V end was cut by 5 bases, the J end by 2 bases, with 9 bases between. The CDR3 coding sequence is TGTGCCAGCAGTGGTCGGGTACAAGAGACCCAGTACTTC. Translation gives CASSGRVQETQYF.

This clonotype was found many times. The rearrangement joins TRBV10-3 to TRBJ2-7, with D possibly TRBD2 on 5 matching bases. The CDR3 totals 15 residues. Trimming left V 3 bases short and J 0 bases short, with 12 bases between. The germline CDR1 and CDR2 sequences are ENHRY and SYGVKD. CDR3 DNA sequence: TGTGCCATCAGTGACCCTAGCTTTAGCTCCTACGAGCAGTACGTC. It is translated as CAISDPSFSSYEQYV.

This clonotype showed up many times. CDR3: CASSPPSGGYSYEQYF. In DNA form, the CDR3 reads TGTGCCAGCTCACCACCGTCGGGGGGTTACTCCTACGAGCAGTACTTC. The V gene is TRBV18, the J gene TRBJ2-7, with 7 bases aligning to TRBD2. CDR1 KGHSH and CDR2 LQKENI come from the germline V gene. The V segment lost 0 bases and the J segment 0 bases; nucleotides outside the gene matches: 5. The CDR3 is made up of 16 amino acids.

This clonotype was detected ten times or more. The CDR3 protein is CASSKALIYEQYF. The DNA for the CDR3 is TGTGCCAGCAGCAAAGCGCTAATCTACGAGCAGTACTTC. The chain combines TRBV21-1 with TRBJ2-7. TRBV21-1 is a pseudogene. The CDR3 runs 13 residues.

This clonotype appeared a few times. This chain connects TRBV5-1 to TRBJ2-1; possible D gene TRBD1, 6 bases. The CDR3 totals 18 residues. Trimming took 0 bases from V and 0 from J, leaving 16 bases between them. Looked up from germline, CDR1 is SGHRS and CDR2 is YFSETQ. Here the CDR3 DNA reads TGCGCCAGCAGCTTGGCCGGAATCAGGGGCAGCTCCTACAATGAGCAGTTCTTC. It codes for CASSLAGIRGSSYNEQFF.

This clonotype was counted ten times or more. The chain carries TRBV20-1 and TRBJ2-3; TRBD2 aligns across 9 bases. The CDR3 has 16 amino acids. V was clipped by 0 bases and J by 1 base; unmatched bases: 5. Germline loops: CDR1 DFQATT, CDR2 SNEGSKA (reference sequence). The CDR3 bases are TGCAGTGCTAGAGAACTAGCGGGCAGGGGCACAGATACGCAGTATTTT. Its protein product is CSARELAGRGTDTQYF.

The chain is built from TRBV7-9 and TRBJ2-2; 10 positions agree with TRBD1. Germline V gene data show CDR1 as SEHNR and CDR2 as FQNEAQ (reference sequence). Trimming took 5 bases from V and 3 from J; bases not matched to a gene: 6. The CDR3 is 16 residues long. DNA for the CDR3: TGTGCCAGCAGCCGCGGACAGGGGGACTACACCGGGGAGCTGTTTTTT. This gives the protein CASSRGQGDYTGELFF.

This clonotype was counted ten times or more. In DNA, the CDR3 is TGCAGTGCCAACCCAGGACTAGCGGAGACGTACGGTGAGCAGTTCTTC. It translates to CSANPGLAETYGEQFF. J is TRBJ2-1 and V is TRBV20-1; TRBD2 matches at 10 bases. This CDR3 contains 16 residues. Trimming removed 6 bases from V and 9 bases from J; junction bases left unmatched: 17. Germline CDR1 reads DFQATT; CDR2 reads SNEGSKA (reference sequence).

The genes are TRBV27 and TRBJ1-1; no clear D gene. Per germline, CDR1 MNHEY and CDR2 SMNVEV (reference sequence). V was clipped by 5 bases and J by 4 bases, with 14 bases between them. This CDR3 has 14 residues. The CDR3 loop is CASSPPGSPTEAFF. CDR3 nucleotides: TGTGCCAGCAGTCCCCCCGGCAGCCCCACTGAAGCTTTCTTT.

This clonotype was seen repeatedly, ten times or more. The chain joins TRBV11-2 to TRBJ2-1, with D hard to call. The V gene lost 7 bases and the J gene lost 1 base, with 17 bases spanning the gap. The germline V gene has CDR1 SGHAT and CDR2 FQNNGV. The CDR3 is 16 residues long. The CDR3 here is CASNIQPPPSYNEQFF. In DNA form, the CDR3 reads TGTGCCAGCAACATCCAGCCGCCTCCATCCTACAATGAGCAGTTCTTC.

The rearrangement joins TRBV24-1 to TRBJ1-3, with 9 bases identical to TRBD1. The CDR3 length is 14 residues. Unmatched junction bases numbered 5, after V lost 8 bases and J lost 4 bases. Germline values: CDR1 KGHDR, CDR2 SFDVKD. CDR3 in DNA: TGTGCCACCAAAACCGGGACAGGGGGAAACACCATATATTTT. Translating gives CATKTGTGGNTIYF.

This clonotype has at least ten counts. V and J are TRBV6-1 and TRBJ2-7; tentatively, D is TRBD1 (5 bases). Germline V gene lookup returns CDR1 MNHNS and CDR2 SASEGT. The V end was cut by 4 bases, the J end by 2 bases, with 6 bases between. This CDR3 has 12 residues. The DNA for the CDR3 is TGTGCCAGCAGTGGACAGACCTACGAGCAGTACGTC. Residues: CASSGQTYEQYV.

This clonotype was counted at least ten times. The J gene is TRBJ2-1, the V gene TRBV9; D is possibly TRBD1 or TRBD2 (5 bases each). In germline, CDR1 is SGDLS, CDR2 YYNGEE. CDR3 size: 15 residues. With 4 bases removed from V and 0 bases from J, the gap between germline ends came to 11 bases. CDR3 nucleotides: TGTGCCAGCAGCCTAAGGGACCTCTCCTACAATGAGCAGTTCTTC. Residues: CASSLRDLSYNEQFF.

This clonotype appeared many times. The rearrangement uses TRBV5-1 and TRBJ2-1; 9 bases match TRBD2. After removal of 0 bases from V and 3 bases from J, the junction contained 4 bases not matched to a gene. CDR1 is SGHRS and CDR2 is YFSETQ in the germline V gene. The CDR3 contains 16 residues. The CDR3 sequence: CASSLVLAGNYNEQFF. The CDR3 region has the DNA TGCGCCAGCAGCTTGGTGCTAGCGGGGAACTACAATGAGCAGTTCTTC.

This clonotype was counted ten times or more. Written as DNA, the CDR3 is TGTGCCAGCTCACCCGTTCTCCAAGGGGCCTACGAGCAGTACTTC. It yields the protein CASSPVLQGAYEQYF. V usage is TRBV18 and J usage is TRBJ2-7, with a possible D match to TRBD1 (5 bases). V was trimmed by 3 bases and J by 2 bases, leaving 14 bases between them. The CDR3 is made up of 15 amino acids. Germline CDR1 is KGHSH and CDR2 is LQKENI. The variable domain in full, completed from reference TRBV18 and TRBJ2-7, reads NAGVMQNPRHLVRRRGQEARLRCSPMKGHSHVYWYRQLPEEGLKFMVYLQKENIIDESGMPKERFSAEFPKEGPSILRIQQVVRGDSAAYFCASSPVLQGAYEQYFGPGTRLTVT.

This clonotype was counted many times. The gene calls are TRBV7-9 and TRBJ1-6; D remains unclear. In germline, CDR1 is SEHNR, CDR2 FQNEAQ (reference sequence). CDR3 size: 14 residues. V was trimmed by 0 bases and J by 10 bases, leaving 10 bases between them. The CDR3, as DNA: TGTGCCAGCAGCTTAGCGCATTGGGGATCACCCCTCCACTTT. The encoded protein is CASSLAHWGSPLHF.

This clonotype came up many times. The rearrangement links TRBV19 to TRBJ1-1, with D tentatively TRBD1 (6 bases). The CDR3 totals 15 residues. Trimming left V 7 bases short and J 3 bases short, with 18 bases between. Germline-derived CDR1 and CDR2 are LNHDA and SQIVND (reference sequence). The CDR3, as DNA: TGTGCCAGTACCCCAGGGGAGGTGACTTACACTGAAGCTTTCTTT. Translation gives CASTPGEVTYTEAFF.

The chain recombines TRBV5-1 with TRBJ2-7, with D unclear. Trimming took 7 bases from V and 0 from J, leaving 14 bases between them. Germline CDR1 is SGHRS and CDR2 is YFSETQ. CDR3 size: 14 residues. The CDR3 is CASSIAPPSYEQYF. In DNA, the CDR3 is TGCGCCAGCTCCATAGCCCCTCCCTCCTACGAGCAGTACTTC. Using reference TRBV5-1 and TRBJ2-7 for the parts outside the CDR3, the full variable domain is KAGVTQTPRYLIKTRGQQVTLSCSPISGHRSVSWYQQTPGQGLQFLFEYFSETQRNKGNFPGRFSGRQFSNSRSEMNVSTLELGDSALYLCASSIAPPSYEQYFGPGTRLTVT.

This clonotype was recorded many times. The chain's CDR3 is CAWSVQGNTEAFF. The CDR3 DNA sequence: TGTGCCTGGAGTGTCCAGGGGAACACTGAAGCTTTCTTT. This chain links TRBV30 with TRBJ1-1, with D possibly being TRBD1 (5 bases). V was cut by 0 bases and J by 1 base, with 6 bases left in between. The CDR3 sequence is 13 residues long. Germline CDR1 GTSNPN, CDR2 SVGIG (reference sequence).

This clonotype was recorded at least ten times. The V and J genes are TRBV28 and TRBJ2-3; 9 nucleotides match TRBD2. CDR3 length equals 15 residues. The germline V gene encodes CDR1 MDHEN and CDR2 SYDVKM. After removal of 3 bases from V and 0 bases from J, the junction contained 1 base not matched to a gene. In nucleotides, the CDR3 is TGTGCCAGCAGTTTGGCGGGAGGGAGCACAGATACGCAGTATTTT. It specifies CASSLAGGSTDTQYF.

The V call is TRBV3-1, the J call TRBJ1-3; the D is unclear. The CDR3 loop spans 16 amino acids. Germline CDR1 and CDR2: LGHDT and YNNKEL (reference sequence). Trimming stripped 1 base from V and 0 bases from J, with 10 bases between. CDR3 in amino acids: CASSQGLVSSGNTIYF. The CDR3, as DNA: TGTGCCAGCAGCCAAGGTTTGGTTTCCTCTGGAAACACCATATATTTT.

The sample holds many counts of this clonotype. The V and J genes are TRBV7-2 and TRBJ1-1, with D perhaps TRBD1 (5 bases). Trimming pared 5 bases from V and 0 bases from J, leaving 10 bases between. The CDR3 contains 14 residues. Per the germline V gene, CDR1 is SGHTA and CDR2 is FQGNSA. The CDR3 sequence: CASSPDRVNTEAFF. CDR3 coding DNA: TGTGCCAGCAGCCCTGACAGAGTGAACACTGAAGCTTTCTTT.

This clonotype appeared many times. The rearrangement links TRBV29-1 to TRBJ1-3; D ambiguous. V was shortened by 6 bases and J by 0 bases, with 3 bases between the two germline ends. Germline loops: CDR1 SQVTM, CDR2 ANQGSEA. This CDR3 is 11 amino acids long. CDR3 sequence: CSVNSGNTIYF. The CDR3 coding sequence is TGCAGCGTAAACTCTGGAAACACCATATATTTT.

This clonotype was detected ten times or more. This chain uses TRBV4-2 with TRBJ2-7; D might be TRBD1 (6 bases). Germline loops: CDR1 LGHNA, CDR2 YNFKEQ. V was trimmed by 0 bases and J by 2 bases, leaving 8 bases between them. The CDR3 loop spans 14 amino acids. The CDR3 DNA reads as TGTGCCAGCAGCCAAGATCAGGGGCCCTACGAGCAGTACTTC. Amino acid sequence: CASSQDQGPYEQYF.

This clonotype was seen more than once but under ten times. This rearrangement joins TRBV7-9 to TRBJ1-2, with 9 bases lining up with TRBD1. There are 16 residues in the CDR3. With 5 bases clipped from V and 3 bases from J, the junction kept 10 bases outside the gene matches. Germline V gives CDR1 SEHNR, CDR2 FQNEAQ (reference sequence). CDR3 in amino acids: CASSPRDREGDYGYTF. The CDR3, as DNA: TGTGCCAGCAGCCCCAGGGACAGGGAGGGCGACTATGGCTACACCTTC.

This clonotype counts as medium-sized. V and J are TRBV5-1 and TRBJ2-7, with unresolved D. This CDR3 spans 14 amino acids. CDR1 is SGHRS, CDR2 YFSETQ, per germline. Trimming removed 3 bases from V and 0 bases from J, with 10 bases in between. Here the CDR3 reads CASSWAGSSYEQYF. The DNA of the CDR3 is TGCGCCAGCAGCTGGGCCGGGTCCTCCTACGAGCAGTACTTC. Supplemented by reference TRBV5-1 and TRBJ2-7, the full variable domain reads KAGVTQTPRYLIKTRGQQVTLSCSPISGHRSVSWYQQTPGQGLQFLFEYFSETQRNKGNFPGRFSGRQFSNSRSEMNVSTLELGDSALYLCASSWAGSSYEQYFGPGTRLTVT.

This clonotype was counted between two and nine times. The V call is TRBV5-1, the J call TRBJ2-1; maybe TRBD1 (6 bases). This CDR3 is 13 amino acids long. The ends were cut back, 1 base at V and 6 bases at J, with 8 bases in the middle. Germline CDR1 is SGHRS and CDR2 is YFSETQ. CDR3 region: CASSLSQGNEQFF. DNA for the CDR3: TGCGCCAGCAGCTTGTCACAGGGCAATGAGCAGTTCTTC.

This clonotype was found a few times. The gene calls are TRBV7-9 and TRBJ1-1, with D maybe TRBD1 (5 bases). The V and J ends lost 7 bases and 1 base respectively, with 19 bases between them. CDR3 length: 16 residues. CDR1 is SEHNR, CDR2 FQNEAQ, per germline (reference sequence). The CDR3 DNA reads as TGTGCCAGCATCCCCGGACTCGGCACAGGGAACACTGAAGCTTTCTTT. This sequence encodes CASIPGLGTGNTEAFF.

Many counts were recorded for this clonotype. The chain couples TRBV27 to TRBJ2-7, with 9 bases fitting TRBD1. The CDR3 has 14 amino acids. The germline V gene has CDR1 MNHEY and CDR2 SMNVEV (reference sequence). Losses at the gene ends were 3 bases for V and 6 bases for J; bases not matched to a gene: 6. This chain's CDR3 is CASSLGQGYGEQYF. The CDR3 bases are TGTGCCAGCAGTTTGGGACAGGGTTATGGCGAGCAGTACTTC.

This clonotype was counted at least ten times. J is TRBJ2-1 and V is TRBV20-1, with TRBD2 matching 11 bases. CDR3 length: 18 residues. Germline V gives CDR1 DFQATT, CDR2 SNEGSKA (reference sequence). The V and J ends lost 0 bases and 4 bases, in that order; junction bases with no gene match: 11. The CDR3 nucleotides are TGCAGTGCTAGAGACCCTGGTCGACTAGCGGGAACGTACAATGAGCAGTTCTTC. Protein sequence: CSARDPGRLAGTYNEQFF.

This clonotype was counted many times. The chain couples TRBV7-3 to TRBJ2-3, with TRBD1 as a possible D gene (5 bases). The CDR3 is 16 residues long. Trimming stripped 1 base from V and 0 bases from J, with 11 bases between. Per the germline V gene, CDR1 is SGHTA and CDR2 is FQGTGA. The CDR3, as DNA: TGTGCCAGCAGCTTAAGACCAGGGCTTAGCACAGATACGCAGTATTTT. It encodes CASSLRPGLSTDTQYF.

This clonotype has at least ten counts. The rearrangement uses TRBV3-1 and TRBJ2-3, with 8 bases matching TRBD2. Germline trimming cut 0 bases from V and 3 bases from J; bases unmatched to any gene: 8. CDR1 is LGHDT, CDR2 YNNKEL, per germline (reference sequence). The CDR3 is made up of 17 amino acids. The CDR3 region has the DNA TGTGCCAGCAGCCAAGATCGAAGCGGGAGAGGTACAGATACGCAGTATTTT. Translated, it gives CASSQDRSGRGTDTQYF.